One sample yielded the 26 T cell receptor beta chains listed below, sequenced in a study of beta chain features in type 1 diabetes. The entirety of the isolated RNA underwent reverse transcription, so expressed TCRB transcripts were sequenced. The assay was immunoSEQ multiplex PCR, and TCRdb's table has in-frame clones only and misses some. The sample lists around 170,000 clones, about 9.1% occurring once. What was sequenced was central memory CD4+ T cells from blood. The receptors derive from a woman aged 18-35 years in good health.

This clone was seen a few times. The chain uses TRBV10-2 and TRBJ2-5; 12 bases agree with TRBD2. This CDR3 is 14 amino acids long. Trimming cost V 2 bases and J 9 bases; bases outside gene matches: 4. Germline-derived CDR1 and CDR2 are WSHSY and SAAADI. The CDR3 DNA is TGCGCCAGCAGTGAGAGCCTAGCGGGGGGGGCCCAGTACTTC. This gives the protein CASSESLAGGAQYF.

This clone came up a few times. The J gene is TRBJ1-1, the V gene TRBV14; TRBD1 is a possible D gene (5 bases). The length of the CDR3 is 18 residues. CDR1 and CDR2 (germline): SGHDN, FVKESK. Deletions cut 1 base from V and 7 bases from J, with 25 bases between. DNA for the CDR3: TGTGCCAGCAGCCAAGGAGGAAACCCGGGACGGGGGTTCGGTGAAGCTTTCTTT. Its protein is CASSQGGNPGRGFGEAFF.

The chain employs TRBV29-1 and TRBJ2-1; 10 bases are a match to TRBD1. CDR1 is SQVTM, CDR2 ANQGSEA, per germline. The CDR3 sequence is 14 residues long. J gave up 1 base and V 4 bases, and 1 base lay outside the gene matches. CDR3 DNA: TGCAGCGTTGGACAGGGGGCGTCCTACAATGAGCAGTTCTTC. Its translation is CSVGQGASYNEQFF.

CDR3 nucleotides: TGTGCCAGTAGGCGGGGGACCACAGATACGCAGTATTTT. Protein product: CASRRGTTDTQYF. The V and J genes are TRBV7-6 and TRBJ2-3; 7 bases map to TRBD2. Looked up from germline, CDR1 is SGHVS and CDR2 is FNYEAQ. CDR3 length: 13 residues. V shed 9 bases, J shed 2 bases, and the junction held 5 bases outside the gene matches.

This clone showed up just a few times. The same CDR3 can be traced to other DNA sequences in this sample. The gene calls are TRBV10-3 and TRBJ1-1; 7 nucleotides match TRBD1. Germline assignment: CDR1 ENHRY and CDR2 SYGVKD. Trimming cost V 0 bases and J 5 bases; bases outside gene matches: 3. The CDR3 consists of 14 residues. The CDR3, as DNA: TGTGCCATCAGTGAGTCCCGGGGACAGACTGAAGCTTTCTTT. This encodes CAISESRGQTEAFF.

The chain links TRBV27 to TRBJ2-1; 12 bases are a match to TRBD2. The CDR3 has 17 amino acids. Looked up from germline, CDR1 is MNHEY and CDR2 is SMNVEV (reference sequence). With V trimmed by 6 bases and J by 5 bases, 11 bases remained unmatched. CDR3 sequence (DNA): TGTGCCAGCAGAGTACAGAAACTAGCGGGGGGCCACAATGAGCAGTTCTTC. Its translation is CASRVQKLAGGHNEQFF.

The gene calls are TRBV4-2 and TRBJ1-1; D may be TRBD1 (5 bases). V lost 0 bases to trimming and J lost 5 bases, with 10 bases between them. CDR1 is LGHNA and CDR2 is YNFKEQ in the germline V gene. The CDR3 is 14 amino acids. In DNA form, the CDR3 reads TGTGCCAGCAGCCAAGATAGGGGAGGGACTGAAGCTTTCTTT. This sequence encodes CASSQDRGGTEAFF.

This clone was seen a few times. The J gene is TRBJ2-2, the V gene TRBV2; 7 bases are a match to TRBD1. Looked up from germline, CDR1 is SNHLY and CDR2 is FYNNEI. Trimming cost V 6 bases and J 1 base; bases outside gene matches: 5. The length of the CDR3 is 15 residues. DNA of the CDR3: TGTGCCAGCAGCCCAGGGGGAGTGAACACCGGGGAGCTGTTTTTT. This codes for CASSPGGVNTGELFF.

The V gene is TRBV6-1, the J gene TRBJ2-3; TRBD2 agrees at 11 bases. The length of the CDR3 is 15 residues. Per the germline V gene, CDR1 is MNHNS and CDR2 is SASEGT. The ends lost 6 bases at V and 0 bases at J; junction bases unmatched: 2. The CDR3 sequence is CASRRLAGSTDTQYF. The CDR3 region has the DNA TGTGCCAGCAGAAGACTAGCGGGGAGCACAGATACGCAGTATTTT.

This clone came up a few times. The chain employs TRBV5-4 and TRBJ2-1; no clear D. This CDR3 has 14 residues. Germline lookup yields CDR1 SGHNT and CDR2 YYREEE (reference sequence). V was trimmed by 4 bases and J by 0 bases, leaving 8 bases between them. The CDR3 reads CASSRWSSYNEQFF. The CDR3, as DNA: TGTGCCAGCAGCCGGTGGAGCTCCTACAATGAGCAGTTCTTC. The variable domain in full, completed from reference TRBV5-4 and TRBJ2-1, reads ETGVTQSPTHLIKTRGQQVTLRCSSQSGHNTVSWYQQALGQGPQFIFQYYREEENGRGNFPPRFSGLQFPNYSSELNVNALELDDSALYLCASSRWSSYNEQFFGPGTRLTVL.

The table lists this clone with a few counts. Written as DNA, the CDR3 is TGTGCCAGCAGGGGGGCAGGGGGGAGCCGGGAGCTGTTTTTT. Amino acids: CASRGAGGSRELFF. This sequence joins TRBV7-6 and TRBJ2-2, with D possibly TRBD1 on 7 matching bases. The V end lost 6 bases, the J end lost 9 bases, and 17 bases lay between the germline ends. CDR1 is SGHVS, CDR2 FNYEAQ, per germline. There are 14 residues in the CDR3.

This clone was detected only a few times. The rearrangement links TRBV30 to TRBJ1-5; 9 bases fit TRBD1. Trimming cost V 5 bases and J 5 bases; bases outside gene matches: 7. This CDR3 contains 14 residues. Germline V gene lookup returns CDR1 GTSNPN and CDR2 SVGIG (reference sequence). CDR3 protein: CAWDTGTGHQPQHF. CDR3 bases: TGTGCCTGGGATACCGGGACAGGGCATCAGCCCCAGCATTTT.

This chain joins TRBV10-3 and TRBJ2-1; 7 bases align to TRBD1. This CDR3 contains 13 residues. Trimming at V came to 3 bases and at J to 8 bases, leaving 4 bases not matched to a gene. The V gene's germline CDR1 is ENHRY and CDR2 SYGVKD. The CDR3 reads CAISEPQGDEQFF. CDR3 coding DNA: TGTGCCATCAGTGAACCGCAGGGGGATGAGCAGTTCTTC.

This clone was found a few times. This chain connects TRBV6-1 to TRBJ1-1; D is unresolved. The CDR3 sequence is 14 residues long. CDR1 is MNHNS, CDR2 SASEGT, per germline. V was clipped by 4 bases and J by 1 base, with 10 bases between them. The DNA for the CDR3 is TGTGCCAGCAGTGCCTTCCCAGGGAACACTGAAGCTTTCTTT. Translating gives CASSAFPGNTEAFF.

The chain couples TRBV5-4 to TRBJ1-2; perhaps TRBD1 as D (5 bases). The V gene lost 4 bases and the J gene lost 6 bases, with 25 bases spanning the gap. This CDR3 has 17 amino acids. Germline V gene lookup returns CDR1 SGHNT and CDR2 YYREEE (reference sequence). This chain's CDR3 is CASSPRMWVEEGDGYTF. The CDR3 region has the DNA TGTGCCAGCAGCCCCCGAATGTGGGTAGAGGAAGGGGATGGCTACACCTTC.

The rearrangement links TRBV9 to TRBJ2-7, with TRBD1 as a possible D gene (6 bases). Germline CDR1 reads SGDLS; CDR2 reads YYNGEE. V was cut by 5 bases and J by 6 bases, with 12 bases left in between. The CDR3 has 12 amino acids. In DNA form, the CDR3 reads TGTGCCAGCAGTCCGCAGGGGTCCGAGCAGTACTTC. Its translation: CASSPQGSEQYF.

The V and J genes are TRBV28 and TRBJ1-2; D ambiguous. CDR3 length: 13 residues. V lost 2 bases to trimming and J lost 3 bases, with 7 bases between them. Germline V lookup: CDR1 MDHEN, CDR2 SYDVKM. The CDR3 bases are TGTGCCAGCAGTTTAGGGGAGCACTATGGCTACACCTTC. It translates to CASSLGEHYGYTF.

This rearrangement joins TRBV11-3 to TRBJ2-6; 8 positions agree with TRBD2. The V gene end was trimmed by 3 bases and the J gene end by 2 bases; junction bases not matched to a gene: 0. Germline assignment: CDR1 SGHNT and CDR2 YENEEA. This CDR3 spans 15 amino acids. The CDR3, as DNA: TGTGCCAGCAGCTTCGGGGGGGCTGGGGCCAACGTCCTGACTTTC. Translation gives CASSFGGAGANVLTF. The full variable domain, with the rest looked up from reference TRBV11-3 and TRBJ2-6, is EAGVVQSPRYKIIEKKQPVAFWCNPISGHNTLYWYLQNLGQGPELLIRYENEEAVDDSQLPKDRFSAERLKGVDSTLKIQPAELGDSAVYLCASSFGGAGANVLTFGAGSRLTVL.

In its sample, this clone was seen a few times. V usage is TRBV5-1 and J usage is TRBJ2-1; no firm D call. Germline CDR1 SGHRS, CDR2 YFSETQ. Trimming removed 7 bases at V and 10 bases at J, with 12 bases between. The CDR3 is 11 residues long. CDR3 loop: CASRQTGEQFF. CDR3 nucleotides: TGCGCCAGCCGCCAAACCGGGGAGCAGTTCTTC.

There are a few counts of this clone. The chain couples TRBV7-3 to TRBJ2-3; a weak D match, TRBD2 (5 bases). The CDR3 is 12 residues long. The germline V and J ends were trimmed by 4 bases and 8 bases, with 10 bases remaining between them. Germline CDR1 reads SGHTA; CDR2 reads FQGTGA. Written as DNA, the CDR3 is TGTGCCAGCAGCTCCCTAGGAGGTACGCAGTATTTT. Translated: CASSSLGGTQYF. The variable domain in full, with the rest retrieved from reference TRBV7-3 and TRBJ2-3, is GAGVSQTPSNKVTEKGKYVELRCDPISGHTALYWYRQSLGQGPEFLIYFQGTGAADDSGLPNDRFFAVRPEGSVSTLKIQRTERGDSAVYLCASSSLGGTQYFGPGTRLTVL.

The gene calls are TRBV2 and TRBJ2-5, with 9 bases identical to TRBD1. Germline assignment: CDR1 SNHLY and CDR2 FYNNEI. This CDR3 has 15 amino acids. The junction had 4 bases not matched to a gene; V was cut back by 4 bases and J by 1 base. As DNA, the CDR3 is TGTGCCAGCAGTGGGGGGACAGGGCCCCAAGAGACCCAGTACTTC. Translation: CASSGGTGPQETQYF.

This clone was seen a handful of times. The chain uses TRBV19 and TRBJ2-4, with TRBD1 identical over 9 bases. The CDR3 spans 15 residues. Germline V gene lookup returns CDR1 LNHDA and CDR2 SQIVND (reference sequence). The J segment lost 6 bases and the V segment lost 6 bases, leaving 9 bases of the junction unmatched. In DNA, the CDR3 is TGTGCCAGTAGCCATACAGGGGGCGGGAGAAACATTCAGTACTTC. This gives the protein CASSHTGGGRNIQYF.

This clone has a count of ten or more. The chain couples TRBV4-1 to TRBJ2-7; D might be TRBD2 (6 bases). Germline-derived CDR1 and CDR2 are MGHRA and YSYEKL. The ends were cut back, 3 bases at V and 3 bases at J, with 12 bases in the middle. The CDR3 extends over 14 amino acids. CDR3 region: CASSQEGSYYEQYF. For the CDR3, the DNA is TGCGCCAGCAGCCAGGAGGGTTCGTACTACGAGCAGTACTTC.

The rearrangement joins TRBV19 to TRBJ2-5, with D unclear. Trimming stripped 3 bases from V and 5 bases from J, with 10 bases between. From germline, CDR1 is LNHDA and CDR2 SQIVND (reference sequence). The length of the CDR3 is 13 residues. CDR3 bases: TGTGCCAGTAGTATCCCCAGCGCGGAGACCCAGTACTTC. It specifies CASSIPSAETQYF.

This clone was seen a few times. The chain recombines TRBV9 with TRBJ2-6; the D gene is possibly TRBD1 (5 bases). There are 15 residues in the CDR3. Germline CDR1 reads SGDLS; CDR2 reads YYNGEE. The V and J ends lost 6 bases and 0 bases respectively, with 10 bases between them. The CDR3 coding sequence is TGTGCCAGCACCAGACAGTCCTCTGGGGCCAACGTCCTGACTTTC. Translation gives CASTRQSSGANVLTF.

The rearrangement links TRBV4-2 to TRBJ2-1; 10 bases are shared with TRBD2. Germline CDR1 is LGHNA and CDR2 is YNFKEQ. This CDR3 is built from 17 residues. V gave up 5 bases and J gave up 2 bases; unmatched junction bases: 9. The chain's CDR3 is CASSDPSSGGTYNEQFF. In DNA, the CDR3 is TGTGCCAGCAGCGATCCTTCTAGCGGGGGCACCTACAATGAGCAGTTCTTC.